This T cell receptor (beta chain) came from a study of T cells in Graves' hyperthyroidism and ophthalmopathy (dated 2019 in TCRdb). Background for the entire study: Peripheral blood was sampled at the time of initial diagnosis, prior to any treatment. The 100 discovery patients were divided at random into training and test sets in a 7:3 ratio. The paper describes TCR Vbeta CDR3 sequencing of around 140 peripheral blood samples, made up of 43 ophthalmopathy patients, approximately 73 hyperthyroidism patients and 17 progressor patients. After sampling, hyperthyroidism patients received methimazole starting at 30 mg daily, and ophthalmopathy patients received high-dose intravenous methylprednisolone. Prospective prediction of ophthalmopathy was tested in an independent validation cohort of 18 hyperthyroidism patients and 15 to 17 patients who later progressed to ophthalmopathy. The study also compared thyroid tissue and blood T-cell repertoires from roughly six Graves' hyperthyroidism patients. To identify TCR V-J signatures that set the groups apart, the researchers used a discovery cohort of 90 to 100 patients, made up of 40 to 45 with Graves' ophthalmopathy and some 55 with stable Graves' hyperthyroidism. Points the paper makes about the study in general: No statistical method was used to fix the sample size in advance, and group allocation was not hidden from the investigators. Blood samples also contained most of the expanded thyroid clonotypes (frequency above 0.001), which suggests that blood repertoires may reflect thyroid immune responses. In validation, the model predicted progression to ophthalmopathy a median of 6.5 months before onset, with over 60% sensitivity and roughly 72% specificity. A model built on a 13 V-J signature distinguished ophthalmopathy from stable hyperthyroidism, reaching around 90% sensitivity and 81.08% specificity in cross-validation and 80%/75% in testing.

TCR beta CDR3 regions were amplified from RNA transcripts. The first round of RT-PCR for the TCR CDR3 was performed with the HTBI primer set and the Qiagen OneStep RT-PCR kit. A second multiplex PCR round built the libraries, followed by size selection and purification. The libraries were sequenced on an Illumina HiSeq2000 using paired-end 100 bp reads. The paper's data handling went like this. SOAPnuke was used to process the raw data, throwing out any read that contained adapters or uncalled bases, had a mean Phred below 15, or lacked an exact constant-primer or identifier match. COPE v1.2.5 was used to merge high-quality paired reads, and clonotypes were defined as unique nucleotide sequences. Clonotypes were aligned to IMGT TRBV, TRBD and TRBJ reference segments using MiTCR v1.1. Analysis was restricted to V-J combinations with a frequency above 0.0001, which covered about 99% of repertoires. A TCS score was defined as the ratio between F50 (clonal expansion) and ExV (chaos), using BLOSUM62-based TCRdist between CDR3 peptides within each V-J. Welch's t-statistics and random forest reduced 500 to 650 V-J features to 10 to 15, which were used in a naive Bayes classifier (R e1071). The raw public data were reprocessed by TCRdb itself: fastp quality trimming at Q25, MiXCR clonotype calling, in-frame beta chains only. CDR3 protein duplicates are merged, each entry listing the most common genes and DNA. In this record, the V and J calls reflect TCRdb's handling and not the investigators' own analysis. In this sample the table shows over 700,000 distinct CDR3 sequences, about 19% of which occur a single time. Together, the top ten hold approximately 16% of the sample.

The CDR3 runs 15 amino acids, cysteine and phenylalanine included. The entry retains the CDR3 DNA only, 45 bases that are in frame from base 1. The germline V gene (reference sequence) supplies CDR1 PRHDT and CDR2 FYEKMQ. From V the trimming removes 5 bases and from J it removes 2 bases, while the gene matches leave 3 bases of the junction unaccounted for. In the case of this clonotype: Its antigen is still unknown. One base away there is no much larger clone; base qualities are not given.

The hyperthyroidism patients were between 18 and 65 years old and newly diagnosed, with a disease duration of less than 2 months. Patients with uncontrolled infections, other autoimmune diseases, pregnancy or lactation were excluded. Diagnoses were based on clinical symptoms, serum thyroxine and TRAb, thyroid ultrasound and orbital computed tomography. Blood from progressor patients was drawn when they were first diagnosed with hyperthyroidism, before any ophthalmopathy symptoms appeared. PBMCs were separated from under 11 ml of fresh peripheral blood using Ficoll-Paque density gradient centrifugation. Patients classed as progressors first received a Graves' hyperthyroidism diagnosis and then went on to develop ophthalmopathy during follow-up. Total RNA was extracted using Trizol reagent, and RNA quality was assessed on an Agilent 2100 Bioanalyzer.

Sequencing input: blood. The TCR comes from a woman in her forties or fifties with Graves' hyperthyroidism that later progressed to Graves' ophthalmopathy. Rearrangement joined TRBV13 to TRBJ2-6; a stretch of 7 junction bases matches TRBD1. The CDR3 region: CASSADRAGANVLTF. The nucleotide sequence reads as follows: TGTGCCAGCAGCGCAGACAGGGCTGGGGCCAACGTCCTGACTTTC.